A selection of T cell receptor beta chains follows, all from one sample in a study of T cell responses to AZD1222 COVID-19 vaccine. Measured with immunoSEQ multiplex PCR; TCRdb has only the in-frame clones, and not every one. There are around 160,000 clones in the sample; roughly 90% occur only once, and more than 1.3% lies in the top ten. The sequencing used peripheral blood, collected on day 0 of AZD1222 vaccination. Every receptor here comes from an adult in good health. Each CDR3 is given with its conserved first and last residue. A D gene is named only where the DNA matches it firmly. Some rows have no size entry. The others give once, few or many, or a class for an expanded clone.

once	TRBV7-2	TRBJ2-1	TRBD2	TGTGCCAGCAGCCCCCGTGATAGCGGGGGGTATAATGAGCAGTTCTTC	CASSPRDSGGYNEQFF
-	TRBV3-1/TRBV3-2	TRBJ2-1	TRBD2	TGTGCCAGCAGCCAGTTTATACTAGCGGACTACAATGAGCAGTTCTTC	CASSQFILADYNEQFF
-	TRBV13	TRBJ2-1	-	TGTGCCAGCAGCTTATTGCCCATGGGAGATGAGCAGTTCTTC	CASSLLPMGDEQFF
-	TRBV28	TRBJ1-5	TRBD1	TGTGCCAGCAGTTCGATAGACAGGGCGTATAGCAATCAGCCCCAGCATTTT	CASSSIDRAYSNQPQHF
-	TRBV6-5	TRBJ2-2	-	TGTGCCAGTACTGACGCGGCCCACGGGGAGCTGTTTTTT	CASTDAAHGELFF
-	TRBV18	TRBJ2-7	-	TGTGCCAGCTCACCAGGATTCTACGAGCAGTACTTC	CASSPGFYEQYF
-	TRBV7-8	TRBJ2-2	TRBD1	TGTGCCAGCAGCTTATATGGTCAGGGGGCGCGTCATACCGGGGAGCTGTTTTTT	CASSLYGQGARHTGELFF
-	TRBV11-2	TRBJ2-3	-	TGTGCCAGCAGCTATAGGGGCGGGGTGGGATCAGATACGCAGTATTTT	CASSYRGGVGSDTQYF
-	TRBV7-6	TRBJ2-2	-	TGTGCCAGCAGCTTGCCTAACTACGGGGAGCTGTTTTTT	CASSLPNYGELFF
few	TRBV30	TRBJ1-1	-	TGTGCCTGGAGTGTTGGGGGCGGGAGGGCTGAAGCTTTCTTT	CAWSVGGGRAEAFF
-	TRBV11-3	TRBJ2-2	-	TGTGCCAGCAGCCTTACCGGAGGCCTCGACGGGGAGCTGTTTTTT	CASSLTGGLDGELFF